The clone carrying this TCR beta chain was counted between two and nine times. Healthy Caucasian individuals from Russia aged about 6 to 100 were enrolled as donors. It was with a sample-barcoded 5' primer and a J-beta primer mix that a second PCR of roughly 7 to 12 cycles was run. Researchers report that a template-switch adaptor with 12 random nucleotides tagged each cDNA molecule. Individual samples furnished no less than 2.5 million CDR3-containing paired-end reads apiece. TCRdb redid the calling of the 5' RACE reads with MiXCR, one entry per CDR3 protein. The repertoire has approximately 900,000 distinct CDR3 sequences, under 50% of them found once; the top ten carry 10% to 15%. The data are from a study of blood T cells in healthy people across ages. This CDR3 spans 16 amino acids. The V gene end was trimmed by 3 bases and the J gene end by 5 bases; junction bases not matched to a gene: 6. In germline, CDR1 is MGHRA, CDR2 YSYEKL.

The receptor was isolated from a man aged 25 to 45 in good health. The rearrangement joins TRBV4-1 to TRBJ2-3, with 12 bases matching TRBD1. The sequenced sample consisted of blood. The CDR3 DNA follows: TGCGCCAGCAGCCACTCCGGGACAGGGGGCGGAGATACGCAGTATTTT. Its translation: CASSHSGTGGGDTQYF.